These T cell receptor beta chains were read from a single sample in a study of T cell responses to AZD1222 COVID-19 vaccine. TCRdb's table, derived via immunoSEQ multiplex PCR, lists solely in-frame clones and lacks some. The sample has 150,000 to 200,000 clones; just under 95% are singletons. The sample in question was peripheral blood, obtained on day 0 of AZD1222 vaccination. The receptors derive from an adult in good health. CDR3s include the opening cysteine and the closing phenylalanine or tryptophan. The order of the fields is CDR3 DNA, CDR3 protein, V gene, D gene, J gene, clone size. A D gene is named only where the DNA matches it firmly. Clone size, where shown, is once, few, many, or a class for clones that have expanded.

TGTGCCAGCAGCATTGAATTGCGGGGGTTCACAGATACGCAGTATTTT CASSIELRGFTDTQYF TRBV3-1/TRBV3-2 TRBD2 TRBJ2-3 .
TGTGCCAGCAGTTGGGACACTGAAGCTTTCTTT CASSWDTEAFF TRBV12-3/TRBV12-4 . TRBJ1-1 .
TGTGCCAGTAGCCCAGGGGGAGACGAGCAGTACTTC CASSPGGDEQYF TRBV19 TRBD1 TRBJ2-7 .
TGTGCCTGGAGTTTAGGGGGATATGGCTACACCTTC CAWSLGGYGYTF TRBV30 . TRBJ1-2 .
TGTGCCAGCACCCCCCCCACGGGGGATCGGACCGGGGAGCTGTTTTTT CASTPPTGDRTGELFF TRBV5-4 . TRBJ2-2 .
TGTGCCAGCAGTGTTCAGGGGGGGTGGGACAATGAGCAGTTCTTC CASSVQGGWDNEQFF TRBV25-1 . TRBJ2-1 few
TGTGCCAGCAGCTTAGGGGGGACAGGGGGCGGCGAGCAGTACTTC CASSLGGTGGGEQYF TRBV7-6 TRBD1 TRBJ2-7 .
TGTGCCTGGAGTGTGGGGAGGGGCGGACAGCCCCAGCATTTT CAWSVGRGGQPQHF TRBV30 . TRBJ1-5 .
TGCGCCAGCAGCTTGGATACAGGGGGATCTGGAAACACCATATATTTT CASSLDTGGSGNTIYF TRBV5-1 TRBD1 TRBJ1-3 .
TGTGCCAGCAGTTTAGTGGGACTAGAGCCGTATTTT CASSLVGLEPYF TRBV28 TRBD2 TRBJ2-3 .